Listed here are 24 T cell receptor beta chains from one sample, sequenced in a study of blood T cells in healthy people across ages. PCR was performed a second time for roughly 7 to 11 cycles using a sample-barcoded 5' primer and a J-beta primer mix. TCRdb independently ran MiXCR on the 5' RACE reads; one entry per CDR3 protein. This repertoire shows hundreds of thousands of distinct CDR3 sequences, 56% found once; its top ten account for 25% to 30%. The sequenced sample consisted of blood. The receptors here all came from a man in his forties in good health.

This clonotype was seen once. DNA for the CDR3: TGTGCCACCAGCAGAGATCTCAGGGGCAATGAGCAGTACTTC. This encodes CATSRDLRGNEQYF. The genes are TRBV15 and TRBJ2-4, with D perhaps matching TRBD1 (6 bases). V lost 0 bases and J lost 13, with 16 bases in between. Germline CDR1 is LNHNV and CDR2 is YYDKDF (reference sequence). The CDR3 has 14 residues.

The chain is built from TRBV28 and TRBJ2-7; no clear D. The CDR3 has 14 amino acids. Germline loops: CDR1 MDHEN, CDR2 SYDVKM. The ends were cut back, 2 bases at V and 3 bases at J, with 11 bases in the middle. The CDR3 DNA reads TGTGCCAGCAGTTTACCTGATGGATTCTACGAGCAGTACTTC. This sequence encodes CASSLPDGFYEQYF. Full variable domain (missing parts from reference TRBV28 and TRBJ2-7): DVKVTQSSRYLVKRTGEKVFLECVQDMDHENMFWYRQDPGLGLRLIYFSYDVKMKEKGDIPEGYSVSREKKERFSLILESASTNQTSMYLCASSLPDGFYEQYFGPGTRLTVT.

The chain carries TRBV12-3 or TRBV12-4 and TRBJ2-7; D remains unclear. This CDR3 is built from 14 residues. Trimming pared 5 bases from V and 0 bases from J, leaving 11 bases between. CDR3 sequence: CASSKNVGSYEQYF. The DNA of the CDR3 is TGTGCCAGCAGTAAGAACGTAGGCTCCTACGAGCAGTACTTC.

V usage is TRBV9 and J usage is TRBJ2-1, with D perhaps matching TRBD1 or TRBD2 (5 bases each). The germline V gene has CDR1 SGDLS and CDR2 YYNGEE. Trimming removed 6 bases from V and 2 bases from J, with 15 bases in between. The CDR3 loop spans 15 amino acids. CDR3 sequence reads: CASTRDGETYNEQFF. In nucleotides, the CDR3 is TGTGCCAGCACCCGGGACGGGGAGACCTACAATGAGCAGTTCTTC.

The rearrangement uses TRBV12-3 or TRBV12-4 and TRBJ2-5; TRBD2 aligns across 8 bases. Unmatched junction bases numbered 8, after V lost 0 bases and J lost 5 bases. The CDR3 consists of 16 residues. This CDR3 is CASSLALSSGSETQYF. The CDR3 nucleotides are TGTGCCAGCAGTTTAGCGCTATCTAGCGGGTCGGAGACCCAGTACTTC.

In regard to this clonotype: A read error may produce the germline difference seen at one junction end. V is TRBV7-7 and J is TRBJ2-2, with no clear D. The CDR3 contains 14 residues. From germline, CDR1 is SSHAT and CDR2 FNYEAQ (reference sequence). The CDR3 DNA follows: TGTGCTAGCAGCTTACGGAGAAACACCGGGGAGCTGTTTTTT. As protein: CASSLRRNTGELFF.

The chain combines TRBV27 with TRBJ1-1, with TRBD1 identical over 7 bases. Germline V gene sequence: CDR1 MNHEY, CDR2 SMNVEV (reference sequence). This CDR3 region has 14 residues. After removal of 6 bases from V and 0 bases from J, the junction contained 4 bases not matched to a gene. The CDR3, as DNA: TGTGCCAGCAGAAGACAGGGTATGAACACTGAAGCTTTCTTT. This gives the protein CASRRQGMNTEAFF.

The gene calls are TRBV6-2 or TRBV6-3 and TRBJ2-5; TRBD1 agrees at 10 bases. Gene TRBJ2-7 matches the end of the DNA better, so the J call may be wrong. The V gene's germline CDR1 is MNHEY and CDR2 SVGEGT. There are 15 residues in the CDR3. As DNA, the CDR3 is TGTGCCAGCCGGAGATTGACAGGGGGCAGCCACGAGCAGTACTTC. Translating gives CASRRLTGGSHEQYF.

For this clonotype: No DNA is shown, since the ends of the CDR3 on it are uncertain; the CDR3 is the one TCRdb lists. The chain recombines TRBV5-6 with TRBJ2-7. Termini included, the CDR3 measures 13 amino acids. CDR1 is SGHDT, CDR2 YYEEEE, per germline. CDR3 loop: CASILGSQNIQYF.

The chain combines TRBV27 with TRBJ2-2, with 8 bases fitting TRBD1. CDR1 and CDR2 from the germline V gene are MNHEY and SMNVEV (reference sequence). Losses at the gene ends were 6 bases for V and 5 bases for J; bases not matched to a gene: 5. There are 14 residues in the CDR3. Written as DNA, the CDR3 is TGTGCCAGCAGCAGCAGGGGGCCAACCGGGGAGCTGTTTTTT. It translates to CASSSRGPTGELFF.

V is TRBV5-1 and J is TRBJ2-7; 8 positions agree with TRBD2. This CDR3 contains 15 residues. V shed 0 bases and J 2 bases; nucleotides not matched to a gene: 4. Germline CDR1 is SGHRS and CDR2 is YFSETQ. The CDR3 protein is CASSLVGGGTYEQYF. For the CDR3, the DNA is TGCGCCAGCAGCTTGGTCGGGGGGGGCACCTACGAGCAGTACTTC.

The rearrangement joins TRBV9 to TRBJ2-1, with a weak D call TRBD2 (6 bases). The J call may be incorrect, as the DNA end agrees better with TRBJ2-7. The germline CDR1 and CDR2 sequences are SGDLS and YYNGEE. This CDR3 is built from 15 residues. The CDR3 here is CASSVDGSTYNEQYF. The CDR3 DNA sequence: TGTGCCAGCAGCGTAGACGGGAGCACCTACAATGAGCAGTACTTC.

The chain combines TRBV7-9 with TRBJ2-7; 8 nucleotides line up with TRBD2. Looked up from germline, CDR1 is SEHNR and CDR2 is FQNEAQ (reference sequence). V was clipped by 7 bases and J by 3 bases; unmatched bases: 11. The CDR3 consists of 15 residues. The CDR3 sequence is CASTLAGTRDYEQYF. CDR3 nucleotide sequence: TGTGCCAGCACCCTAGCCGGGACTAGGGACTACGAGCAGTACTTC.

The genes are TRBV4-3 and TRBJ1-5; D unresolved. This CDR3 has 16 residues. V gave up 0 bases and J gave up 6 bases, with 15 bases separating them. The germline gives CDR1 LGHNA, CDR2 YSLEER. The CDR3 coding sequence is TGCGCCAGCAGCCAAGATTCCCGGCAGACGGGTCAGCCCCAGCATTTT. Its protein is CASSQDSRQTGQPQHF.

The chain uses TRBV29-1 and TRBJ2-3; TRBD2 aligns across 15 bases. Losses at the gene ends were 6 bases for V and 7 bases for J; bases not matched to a gene: 2. In germline, CDR1 is SQVTM, CDR2 ANQGSEA. The CDR3 has 13 amino acids. CDR3 in amino acids: CSVGTSGGYTQYF. Written as DNA, the CDR3 is TGCAGCGTCGGGACTAGCGGGGGGTATACGCAGTATTTT.

This clonotype was detected many times. The chain carries TRBV9 and TRBJ2-5; 7 nucleotides align to TRBD1. This CDR3 comprises 13 residues. V was clipped by 3 bases and J by 3 bases; unmatched bases: 2. Germline CDR1 SGDLS, CDR2 YYNGEE. The CDR3, as DNA: TGTGCCAGCAGCGCAACAGGGGAAGAGACCCAGTACTTC. It translates to CASSATGEETQYF.

As for this clonotype: A read error may account for a junction end that differs from germline. The V gene is TRBV15, the J gene TRBJ2-7; D perhaps matches TRBD2 (5 bases). TRBJ2-5 explains the end of the DNA better; the J call may be wrong. There are 16 residues in the CDR3. Germline V gene data show CDR1 as LNHNV and CDR2 as YYDKDF (reference sequence). The DNA of the CDR3 is TGTGCCACCAGCCCTCCGGCGGGCAGAGACCAAAAGACCCAGTACTTC. Amino acids: CATSPPAGRDQKTQYF.

This clonotype was recorded many times. The rearrangement uses TRBV4-3 and TRBJ2-1, with D possibly TRBD1 on 6 matching bases. The CDR3 has 17 amino acids. Trimming removed 3 bases at V and 2 bases at J, with 17 bases between. Germline lookup yields CDR1 LGHNA and CDR2 YSLEER. The chain's CDR3 is CASSQDLTGSAYNEQFF. The CDR3 coding sequence is TGCGCCAGCAGCCAGGATCTTACAGGGAGCGCCTACAATGAGCAGTTCTTC.

This chain connects TRBV7-9 to TRBJ1-1, with 7 nucleotides matching TRBD1. In germline, CDR1 is SEHNR, CDR2 FQNEAQ (reference sequence). The CDR3 is 14 amino acids. The V and J ends lost 2 bases and 5 bases, in that order; junction bases with no gene match: 5. CDR3 region: CASSLSQGGTEAFF. The CDR3 bases are TGTGCCAGCAGCTTAAGTCAGGGGGGGACTGAAGCTTTCTTT.

The chain uses TRBV5-6 and TRBJ2-5; 11 nucleotides align to TRBD2. Germline CDR1 reads SGHDT; CDR2 reads YYEEEE. This CDR3 contains 18 residues. V shed 4 bases, J shed 11 bases, and the junction held 22 bases outside the gene matches. CDR3 bases: TGTGCCAGCAGCCCCACTGGTAGCGGGAGGGCGGCCTACAATGAGCAGTACTTC. It encodes CASSPTGSGRAAYNEQYF.

V and J are TRBV24-1 and TRBJ2-5; D could derive from TRBD1 or TRBD2 (6 bases each). The CDR3 extends over 17 amino acids. Germline CDR1 reads KGHDR; CDR2 reads SFDVKD. V was cut by 3 bases and J by 0 bases, with 16 bases left in between. The CDR3 sequence is CATSDRGVAGNQETQYF. The CDR3 bases are TGTGCCACCAGTGATAGGGGGGTGGCGGGAAACCAAGAGACCCAGTACTTC.

This clonotype was picked up a small number of times. The CDR3 bases are TGTGCCAGCAGCTCTCAGGAGAACACTGAAGCTTTCTTT. Residues: CASSSQENTEAFF. The V and J genes are TRBV7-9 and TRBJ1-1; unclear D gene. Trimming removed 4 bases from V and 1 base from J, with 7 bases in between. This CDR3 is 13 amino acids long. Germline V gene lookup returns CDR1 SEHNR and CDR2 FQNEAQ (reference sequence).

The rearrangement links TRBV12-3 or TRBV12-4 to TRBJ2-4; 7 nucleotides agree with TRBD1. The CDR3 is 14 residues long. V trimming: 5 bases; J trimming: 8 bases; junction bases outside the gene matches: 9. The CDR3 DNA follows: TGTGCCAGCAGTCGACAGACAGGGAAGCACATTCAGTACTTC. It codes for CASSRQTGKHIQYF.

The rearrangement links TRBV7-6 to TRBJ2-3; weak D call: TRBD2 (6 bases). Trimming cost V 4 bases and J 6 bases, with 17 bases left between them. From germline, CDR1 is SGHVS and CDR2 FNYEAQ. This CDR3 region has 15 residues. CDR3 DNA sequence: TGTGCCAGCAGCTCCGCGGGACCCGATAGGGATACGCAGTATTTT. Its protein product is CASSSAGPDRDTQYF. The whole variable domain, remainder taken from reference TRBV7-6 and TRBJ2-3, is GAGVSQSPRYKVTKRGQDVALRCDPISGHVSLYWYRQALGQGPEFLTYFNYEAQQDKSGLPNDRFSAERPEGSISTLTIQRTEQRDSAMYRCASSSAGPDRDTQYFGPGTRLTVL.